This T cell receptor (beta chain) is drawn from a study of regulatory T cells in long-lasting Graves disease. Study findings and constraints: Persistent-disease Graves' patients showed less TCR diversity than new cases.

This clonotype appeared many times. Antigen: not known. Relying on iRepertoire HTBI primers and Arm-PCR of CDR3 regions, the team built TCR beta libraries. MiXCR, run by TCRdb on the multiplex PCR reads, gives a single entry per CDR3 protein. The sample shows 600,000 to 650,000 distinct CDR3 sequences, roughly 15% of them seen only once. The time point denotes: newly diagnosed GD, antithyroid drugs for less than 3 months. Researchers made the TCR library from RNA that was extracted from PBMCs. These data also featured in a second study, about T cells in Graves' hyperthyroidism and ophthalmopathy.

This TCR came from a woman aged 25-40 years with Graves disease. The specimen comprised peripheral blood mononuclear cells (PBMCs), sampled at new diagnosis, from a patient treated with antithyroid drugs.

CDR3 coding DNA: TGTGCCAGCAGTTCCCCACCCCCCGGGTCACCCCTCCACTTT. The encoded protein is CASSSPPPGSPLHF. The chain combines TRBV28 with TRBJ1-6; unclear D gene. Trimming left V 4 bases short and J 10 bases short, with 14 bases between. Germline CDR1 reads MDHEN; CDR2 reads SYDVKM. The CDR3 is 14 residues long.